This TCR beta chain was captured by sequencing in a study of T cells in Graves' hyperthyroidism and ophthalmopathy. Findings of the study overall: Most clonotypes expanded in the thyroid (above 0.001) were also present in blood.

The CDR3 is 13 amino acids. The V and J ends lost 6 bases and 3 bases respectively, with 11 bases between them. This clonotype appeared many times. Its target is unknown. RNA transcripts provided the source from which TCR beta CDR3 regions were amplified. RT-PCR in the first round (using the HTBI primer set) targeted the TCR CDR3. Each CDR3 protein is one row after TCRdb ran MiXCR on the multiplex PCR reads. The profile shows under 600,000 distinct CDR3 sequences, approximately 15% of them singletons. Sequenced sample: blood. This chain connects TRBV12-3 or TRBV12-4 to TRBJ1-1; D is undetermined. This TCR derives from a woman in her thirties or forties with Graves' ophthalmopathy. CDR3 DNA: TGTGCCAGCAGCCTAGGGTCCTACACTGAAGCTTTCTTT. This translates into CASSLGSYTEAFF.